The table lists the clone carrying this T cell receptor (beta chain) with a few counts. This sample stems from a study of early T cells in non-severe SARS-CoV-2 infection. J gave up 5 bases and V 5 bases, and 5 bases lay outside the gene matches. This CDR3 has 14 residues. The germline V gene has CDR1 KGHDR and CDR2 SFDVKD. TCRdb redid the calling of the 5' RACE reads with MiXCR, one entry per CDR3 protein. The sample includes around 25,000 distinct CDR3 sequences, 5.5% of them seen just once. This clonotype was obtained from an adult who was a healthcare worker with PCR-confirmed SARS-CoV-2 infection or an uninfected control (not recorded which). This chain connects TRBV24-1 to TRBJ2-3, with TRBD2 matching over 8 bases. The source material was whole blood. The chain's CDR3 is CATSVGLDRDTQYF. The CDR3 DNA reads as TGTGCCACCAGTGTGGGACTAGATAGAGATACGCAGTATTTT.